The T cell receptor beta chain described here comes from a study of shared clonotypes between healthy human individuals. CD45RO-negative CD8 cells positively selected for CCR7 made up the naive population, which excluded terminally differentiated effector memory CD45RA+ cells. For sorted subsets, about 190 ng DNA per replicate equaled some 27,000 T cell genomes. Generated by immunoSEQ multiplex PCR, the TCRdb table keeps only in-frame clones and is missing some. This table holds some 2.1 million clones, just under 95% found once. Overall study findings and caveats: For naive CD4 cells, around 5.1% of clonotypes were shared across a few donors.

With regard to this clone: As yet, its antigen is unknown.

V was pared by 6 bases and J by 6 bases, with 15 bases between. The CDR3 is 13 amino acids. Germline CDR1 reads MDHEN; CDR2 reads SYDVKM. What was sequenced was naive CD8+ T cells from PBMCs. The sequence came from a young man in good health. Some clones in this sample may be carry-over from other donors' samples. The chain joins TRBV28 to TRBJ2-7; a weak D match, TRBD2 (6 bases). CDR3 protein: CASSPGGAFEQYF. The CDR3 nucleotides are TGTGCCAGCAGCCCAGGAGGGGCCTTCGAGCAGTACTTC.